Sequencing of this TCR beta chain was carried out in a study of T cells in Graves' hyperthyroidism and ophthalmopathy. Notes on the study in general: A model of 13 V-J pairs discriminated ophthalmopathy from stable hyperthyroidism. Ophthalmopathy was identified by the model a median about six months ahead of onset.

TCR beta CDR3 regions were amplified from RNA transcripts. During a first-round RT-PCR of the TCR CDR3, the HTBI primer set was used. TCRdb re-analysed the multiplex PCR reads in MiXCR, keeping a single row per CDR3 protein. The repertoire holds some 490,000 distinct CDR3 sequences, with roughly 23% as singletons. This clonotype showed up just a few times. The target antigen is unknown. Among ophthalmopathy patients, the Clinical Activity Score reached at least 3, the NOSPECS grade reached at least 4, and duration remained under 3 months. Used for diagnoses were clinical symptoms, serum thyroxine and TRAb, thyroid ultrasound and orbital computed tomography. V lost 3 bases to trimming and J lost 8 bases; unmatched junction nucleotides: 12. CDR1 is KGHSH and CDR2 is LQKENI in the germline V gene. The CDR3 covers 15 residues.

J is TRBJ1-2 and V is TRBV18; TRBD1 agrees at 7 bases. Sequencing used blood. The source is an older woman with Graves' ophthalmopathy. The CDR3 protein is CASSPTQGRIGGYTF. The CDR3 nucleotides read TGTGCCAGCTCACCCACACAGGGGCGGATTGGAGGCTACACCTTC.